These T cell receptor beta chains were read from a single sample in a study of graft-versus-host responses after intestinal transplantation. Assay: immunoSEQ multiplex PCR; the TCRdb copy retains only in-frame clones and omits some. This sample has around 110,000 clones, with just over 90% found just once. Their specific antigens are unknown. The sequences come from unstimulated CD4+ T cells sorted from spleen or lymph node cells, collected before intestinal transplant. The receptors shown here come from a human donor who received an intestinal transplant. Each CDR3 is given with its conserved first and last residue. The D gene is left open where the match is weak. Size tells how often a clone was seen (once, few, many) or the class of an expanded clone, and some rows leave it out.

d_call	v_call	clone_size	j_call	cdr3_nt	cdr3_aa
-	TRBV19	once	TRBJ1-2	TGTGCCAGTAGTCGGATAGGGGCCCCTGGGCGCTACACCTTC	CASSRIGAPGRYTF
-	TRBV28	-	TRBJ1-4	TGTGCCAGCAGCCACCGGACAGTTAATGAAAAACTGTTTTTT	CASSHRTVNEKLFF
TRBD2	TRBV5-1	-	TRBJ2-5	TGCGCCAGCAGCTACTCGCCTAGCGGCCAAGAGACCCAGTACTTC	CASSYSPSGQETQYF
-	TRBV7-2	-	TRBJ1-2	TGTGCCAGCAGCTTGGGCAGGCCCTATGGCTACACCTTC	CASSLGRPYGYTF
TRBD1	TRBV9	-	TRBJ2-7	TGTGCCAGCAGCGCACGGCCGGGACAGTCCTACGAGCAGTACTTC	CASSARPGQSYEQYF
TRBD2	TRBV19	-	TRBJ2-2	TGTGCCAGTAGTATAACTAGCGGGAGACGTGGCGGGGAGCTGTTTTTT	CASSITSGRRGGELFF
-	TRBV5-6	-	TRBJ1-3	TGTGCCAGCAGCTTGTTTGAAGTGAGCTCTGGAAACACCATATATTTT	CASSLFEVSSGNTIYF
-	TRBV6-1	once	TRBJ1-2	TGTGCCACGACGAAACCGACAGGCGACTACACCTTC	CATTKPTGDYTF
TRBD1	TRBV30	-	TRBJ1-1	TGTGCCTGGAGTGTGGGACAGTTGAACACTGAAGCTTTCTTT	CAWSVGQLNTEAFF
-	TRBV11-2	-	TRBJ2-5	TGTGCCAGCAGGCGGCCAGGGCACCAAGAGACCCAGTACTTC	CASRRPGHQETQYF
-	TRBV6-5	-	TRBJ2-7	TGTGCCAGCAGTGGCGGAGCAGCCCCGAGGGAGCAGTACTTC	CASSGGAAPREQYF
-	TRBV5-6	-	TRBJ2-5	TGTGCCAGCAGCTTGGCGGGTTCTAGGGAGACCCAGTACTTC	CASSLAGSRETQYF
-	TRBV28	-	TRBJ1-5	TGTGCCAGCAGACAACAGGGCCAGCCCCAGCATTTT	CASRQQGQPQHF
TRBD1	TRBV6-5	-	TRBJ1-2	TGTGCCAGCAGGCCGACAGGGTATGGCTACACCTTC	CASRPTGYGYTF
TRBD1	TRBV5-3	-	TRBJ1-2	TGTGCCAGAAGCTTGGACAGGGGGCCTTATGGCTACACCTTC	CARSLDRGPYGYTF
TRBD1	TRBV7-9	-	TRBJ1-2	TGTGCCAGCAGCTTAGCAGGGGGCTCCGGCTACACCTTC	CASSLAGGSGYTF
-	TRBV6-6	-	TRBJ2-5	TGTGCCAGCAGTTCCGCCGGAGAGACCCAGTACTTC	CASSSAGETQYF
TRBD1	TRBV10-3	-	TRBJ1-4	TGTGCCATCAGTGAGTCCTACAGGGGGAGAGGTGAAAAACTGTTTTTT	CAISESYRGRGEKLFF
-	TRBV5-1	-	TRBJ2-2	TGCGCCAGCAGCGCCGGGATAAAGAACACCGGGGAGCTGTTTTTT	CASSAGIKNTGELFF
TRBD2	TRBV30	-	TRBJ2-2	TGTGCCTGGAGTGTACTGGCTAGCGGGAGGCCCGGGGAGCTGTTTTTT	CAWSVLASGRPGELFF
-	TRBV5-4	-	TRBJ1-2	TGTGCCAGCAGCTTGAGCGGTCATTCAGATGGCTACACCTTC	CASSLSGHSDGYTF
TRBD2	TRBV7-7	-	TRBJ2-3	TGTGCCAGCACCCCAGGGACTAGCGGCTTTCTAGATACGCAGTATTTT	CASTPGTSGFLDTQYF
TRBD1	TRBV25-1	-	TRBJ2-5	TGTGCCAGCAGTGAGACAGGGCAGCAAGAGACCCAGTACTTC	CASSETGQQETQYF
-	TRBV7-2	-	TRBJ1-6	TGTGCCAGCAGCTTAGGGGGACACTATAATTCACCCCTCCACTTT	CASSLGGHYNSPLHF
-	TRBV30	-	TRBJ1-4	TGTGCCTGGAGTGTAGGGGTCCAGGGCTATGAAAAACTGTTTTTT	CAWSVGVQGYEKLFF
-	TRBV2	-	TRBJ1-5	TGTGCCAGCAGTCACGCCTCCACAGGGACCAATCAGCCCCAGCATTTT	CASSHASTGTNQPQHF
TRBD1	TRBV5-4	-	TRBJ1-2	TGTGCCAGCAGCTTGCCGGACAGGGTTGGCTATGGCTACACCTTC	CASSLPDRVGYGYTF
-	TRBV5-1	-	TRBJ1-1	TGCGCCAGCAGCTTCACAGTAGACGCGAACACTGAAGCTTTCTTT	CASSFTVDANTEAFF
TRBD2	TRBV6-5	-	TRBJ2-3	TGTGCCAGCAGTTACAAGCGGGAGGATCCCAGGACGCAGTATTTT	CASSYKREDPRTQYF
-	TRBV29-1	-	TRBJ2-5	TGCAGCGTCGACGACAATCAAGAGACCCAGTACTTC	CSVDDNQETQYF
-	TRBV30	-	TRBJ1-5	TGTGCCTGGAGTGTACAGGAAAATCAGCCCCAGCATTTT	CAWSVQENQPQHF
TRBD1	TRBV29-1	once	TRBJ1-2	TGCAGCGTTGGACAGGGTCCGGACTATGGCTACACCTTC	CSVGQGPDYGYTF
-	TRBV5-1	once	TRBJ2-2	TGCGCCAGCAGCTTGGAGGGGGCCGGGAGCGGGGAGCTGTTTTTT	CASSLEGAGSGELFF
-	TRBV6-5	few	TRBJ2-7	TGTGCCAGCAGTAGCTCCGGGGGTAGGTACGAGCAGTACTTC	CASSSSGGRYEQYF
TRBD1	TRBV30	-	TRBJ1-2	TGTGCCTGGGACAGGGATCACTATGGCTACACCTTC	CAWDRDHYGYTF
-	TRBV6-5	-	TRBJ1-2	TGTGCCAGCAGTGAACAGGGACGAAACTATGGCTACACCTTC	CASSEQGRNYGYTF
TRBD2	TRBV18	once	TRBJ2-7	TGTGCCAGCGCCCCCGCTGGGGGGGGCTCCTACGAGCAGTACTTC	CASAPAGGGSYEQYF
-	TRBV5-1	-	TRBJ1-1	TGCGCCAGCAGCTTGACACGGAACACTGAAGCTTTCTTT	CASSLTRNTEAFF
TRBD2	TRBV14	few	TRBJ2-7	TGTGCCAGCAGCCCCGCCGGGGGGACCTACGAGCAGTACTTC	CASSPAGGTYEQYF
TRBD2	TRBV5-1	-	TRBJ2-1	TGCGCCAGCAGCTCACTAGCGGGAAACTACAATGAGCAGTTCTTC	CASSSLAGNYNEQFF
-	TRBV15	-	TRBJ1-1	TGTGCCACCAGCTTGAGGAGCGGGGGAAACACTGAAGCTTTCTTT	CATSLRSGGNTEAFF
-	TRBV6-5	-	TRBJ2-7	TGTGCCAGCAGCCCAGGGGTCGGCTACGAGCAGTACTTC	CASSPGVGYEQYF
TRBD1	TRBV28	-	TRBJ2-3	TGTGCCAGCAGCCCAGGACAGGGAAGAACAGATACGCAGTATTTT	CASSPGQGRTDTQYF
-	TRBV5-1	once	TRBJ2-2	TGCGCCAGCAGCTTGGATTTGGGAGGCGGGGAGCTGTTTTTT	CASSLDLGGGELFF
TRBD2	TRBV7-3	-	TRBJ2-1	TGTGCCAGCAGCTCGGGACTAGCGGTCAGTTACAATGAGCAGTTCTTC	CASSSGLAVSYNEQFF
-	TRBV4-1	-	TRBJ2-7	TGCGCCAGCAGCCAAGAGCCCGGGACTTACGAGCAGTACTTC	CASSQEPGTYEQYF